These 4 T cell receptor beta chains came from one sample sequenced in a study of blood T cell repertoires in COVID-19. This table comes from immunoSEQ multiplex PCR, and its TCRdb copy is limited to in-frame clones, with some not included. This sample yields fewer than 150,000 clones, of which around 83% are seen a single time; 18% belongs to the top ten. Source material: PBMCs or T cells enriched from blood (not recorded which). The source of these receptors is a man aged 25-40 years who had recovered from COVID-19.

The rearrangement uses TRBV19 and TRBJ2-5, with D perhaps TRBD2 (7 bases). CDR3 length: 14 amino acids. The germline CDR1 and CDR2 sequences are LNHDA and SQIVND (reference sequence). V was clipped by 3 bases and J by 5 bases, with 13 bases between them. This chain's CDR3 is CASSIWGGSETQYF. CDR3 in DNA: TGTGCCAGTAGTATCTGGGGGGGCAGTGAGACCCAGTACTTC.

The rearrangement joins TRBV15 to TRBJ1-5; D perhaps matches TRBD1 (5 bases). The CDR3 totals 17 residues. Trimming left V 6 bases short and J 4 bases short, with 22 bases between. Germline assignment: CDR1 LNHNV and CDR2 YYDKDF (reference sequence). The CDR3 coding sequence is TGTGCCACCAGGGACGATACCTGGGCAGGGCGAAATCAGCCCCAGCATTTT. This sequence encodes CATRDDTWAGRNQPQHF.

V usage is TRBV5-5 and J usage is TRBJ1-2; 7 bases fit TRBD1. The CDR3 runs 14 residues. The V gene's germline CDR1 is SGHKS and CDR2 YYEKEE (reference sequence). V trimming: 4 bases; J trimming: 4 bases; junction bases outside the gene matches: 7. As DNA, the CDR3 is TGTGCCAGCAGCGTTAAGGGGACAGTCTATGGCTACACCTTC. This sequence encodes CASSVKGTVYGYTF.

The sample holds a few counts of this clone. The CDR3 here is CASTPGDTNEKLFF. The CDR3 DNA is TGTGCCAGTACTCCAGGGGACACTAATGAAAAACTGTTTTTT. This sequence joins TRBV19 and TRBJ1-4; TRBD1 is a possible D gene (6 bases). Per germline, CDR1 LNHDA and CDR2 SQIVND (reference sequence). The CDR3 has 14 residues. V shed 7 bases and J shed 2 bases, with 11 bases lying between them.